The 14 T cell receptor beta chains listed next were all sequenced from one sample in a study of T cell responses to AZD1222 COVID-19 vaccine. The table came from immunoSEQ multiplex PCR; TCRdb's copy has only in-frame clones and leaves some out. This sample has over 110,000 clones, with about 90% found just once. This sample comprised peripheral blood, obtained 28 days after the second AZD1222 dose. The receptors were sampled from an adult who received the AZD1222 COVID-19 vaccine.

This sequence joins TRBV15 and TRBJ1-4, with unresolved D. The CDR3 contains 13 residues. Germline V CDR1 and CDR2: LNHNV, YYDKDF (reference sequence). The ends were cut back, 8 bases at V and 3 bases at J, with 10 bases in the middle. The CDR3 bases are TGTGCCACCTCGGGCAGTTCTAATGAAAAACTGTTTTTT. Its translation is CATSGSSNEKLFF.

This sequence joins TRBV11-2 and TRBJ1-2, with D perhaps TRBD1 (5 bases). The CDR3 loop spans 16 amino acids. V lost 3 bases and J 0 bases, leaving 14 bases between the germline ends. The germline CDR1 and CDR2 sequences are SGHAT and FQNNGV. CDR3 region: CASSLTVTLANYGYTF. For the CDR3, the DNA is TGTGCCAGCAGCTTGACAGTAACTCTTGCTAACTATGGCTACACCTTC. Full variable domain (outside the CDR3, taken from reference TRBV11-2 and TRBJ1-2): EAGVAQSPRYKIIEKRQSVAFWCNPISGHATLYWYQQILGQGPKLLIQFQNNGVVDDSQLPKDRFSAERLKGVDSTLKIQPAKLEDSAVYLCASSLTVTLANYGYTFGSGTRLTVV.

The chain has TRBV10-3 and TRBJ2-2; 8 nucleotides align to TRBD2. The CDR3 contains 16 residues. Germline V CDR1 and CDR2: ENHRY, SYGVKD. V was pared by 3 bases and J by 0 bases, with 3 bases of the junction left unmatched. CDR3 bases: TGTGCCATCAGTGACCTACTAGCGGCGAACACCGGGGAGCTGTTTTTT. Translation gives CAISDLLAANTGELFF.

The CDR3 nucleotides read TGTGCCAGCAGTTTCCAGACAGGGGTGAACTATGGCTACACCTTC. Amino acids: CASSFQTGVNYGYTF. The chain couples TRBV28 to TRBJ1-2; 8 nucleotides agree with TRBD1. The germline V gene has CDR1 MDHEN and CDR2 SYDVKM. The CDR3 length is 15 residues. V gave up 3 bases and J gave up 2 bases; unmatched junction bases: 5.

V gene TRBV2 combines with J gene TRBJ2-1, with D perhaps TRBD1 (5 bases). This CDR3 is built from 14 residues. Germline loops: CDR1 SNHLY, CDR2 FYNNEI. Trimming stripped 2 bases from V and 8 bases from J, with 13 bases between. This CDR3 is CASSEQGLDDEQFF. The CDR3 nucleotides are TGTGCCAGCAGTGAACAGGGCCTGGACGATGAGCAGTTCTTC.

The rearrangement links TRBV27 to TRBJ1-3; D is unclear. This CDR3 is built from 13 residues. V lost 10 bases to trimming and J lost 1 base, with 11 bases between them. CDR1 MNHEY and CDR2 SMNVEV come from the germline V gene (reference sequence). The CDR3 DNA is TGTGCCAACACAATTCTGTCTGGAAACACCATATATTTT. Amino acid sequence: CANTILSGNTIYF.

In the case of this clone: Being one base from a much bigger clone, this may be a read error. This sample includes further DNA sequences coding for the same CDR3. The CDR3 bases are TGTGCCAGCAGTTTGGGGACTGAAGCTTTCTTT. Amino acids: CASSLGTEAFF. The chain uses TRBV27 and TRBJ1-1, with D uncertain. This CDR3 has 11 residues. Trimming removed 3 bases at V and 5 bases at J, with 4 bases between. Germline values: CDR1 MNHEY, CDR2 SMNVEV (reference sequence).

This rearrangement joins TRBV7-6 to TRBJ2-5; 7 bases agree with TRBD2. Germline V gene lookup returns CDR1 SGHVS and CDR2 FNYEAQ. V lost 0 bases to trimming and J lost 5 bases; unmatched junction nucleotides: 6. The CDR3 has 15 amino acids. This CDR3 reads CASSLAGGSAETQYF. The CDR3 nucleotides are TGTGCCAGCAGCTTAGCTGGCGGGAGTGCGGAGACCCAGTACTTC.

The chain uses TRBV27 and TRBJ1-1, with 7 bases matching TRBD1. CDR3 length: 14 amino acids. V shed 2 bases, J shed 4 bases, and the junction held 4 bases outside the gene matches. Looked up from germline, CDR1 is MNHEY and CDR2 is SMNVEV (reference sequence). The CDR3 loop reads CASSLGQVGTEAFF. The CDR3 bases are TGTGCCAGCAGTTTAGGACAGGTTGGCACTGAAGCTTTCTTT.

The rearrangement joins TRBV6-2 or TRBV6-3 to TRBJ1-1; D remains ambiguous. V was pared by 2 bases and J by 8 bases, with 15 bases between. Germline CDR1 and CDR2: MNHEY and SVGEGT. The CDR3 has 14 amino acids. The CDR3 nucleotides are TGTGCCAGCAGTTACGGGTGGCCCCTCACAGAAGCTTTCTTT. Translating gives CASSYGWPLTEAFF.

This chain connects TRBV6-1 to TRBJ2-2; TRBD2 aligns across 7 bases. After removal of 4 bases from V and 0 bases from J, the junction contained 5 bases not matched to a gene. Per the germline V gene, CDR1 is MNHNS and CDR2 is SASEGT. This CDR3 spans 16 amino acids. CDR3 DNA sequence: TGTGCCAGCAGTGCAGGCGGGGGTGCGAACACCGGGGAGCTGTTTTTT. This codes for CASSAGGGANTGELFF.

Here the CDR3 reads CASSSTQGKNTEAFF. CDR3 coding DNA: TGCGCCAGCAGCTCAACTCAGGGGAAGAACACTGAAGCTTTCTTT. This sequence joins TRBV5-1 and TRBJ1-1; D might be TRBD1 (6 bases). This CDR3 is 15 amino acids long. Germline assignment: CDR1 SGHRS and CDR2 YFSETQ. Trimming took 3 bases from V and 1 from J, leaving 13 bases between them.

The CDR3 region is CASSLPGRGIGSNQPQHF. The CDR3 region has the DNA TGCGCCAGCAGCTTACCGGGACGGGGTATAGGGAGCAATCAGCCCCAGCATTTT. The chain is built from TRBV5-1 and TRBJ1-5; TRBD1 might be the D (5 bases). The germline V and J ends were trimmed by 2 bases and 1 base, with 19 bases remaining between them. There are 18 residues in the CDR3. In germline, CDR1 is SGHRS, CDR2 YFSETQ.

V gene TRBV18 combines with J gene TRBJ2-5; D is perhaps TRBD2 (5 bases). The ends were cut back, 3 bases at V and 5 bases at J, with 10 bases in the middle. The CDR3 covers 13 residues. Germline CDR1 KGHSH, CDR2 LQKENI. CDR3 in DNA: TGTGCCAGCTCACCCGGGAATAAGGAGACCCAGTACTTC. Amino acids: CASSPGNKETQYF.